Below, 29 T cell receptor beta chains from the same sample are listed, as sequenced in a study of blood T cell repertoires in COVID-19. TCRdb's table, derived via immunoSEQ multiplex PCR, lists solely in-frame clones and lacks some. This table has 190,000 or so clones, around nine tenths appearing once. The sequencing sample was made of peripheral blood. These receptor sequences come from a man aged 35 to 55 with active or convalescent COVID-19.

The rearrangement links TRBV23-1 to TRBJ1-2; TRBD1 aligns across 9 bases. TRBV23-1 is flagged as an ORF with uncertain function. V lost 7 bases, J lost 4 bases, and 7 bases stayed unmatched. CDR3 length: 14 amino acids. The CDR3 bases are TGCGCCAGCATAACACGGGGACAGGGCTATGGCTACACCTTC. This sequence encodes CASITRGQGYGYTF.

This clone has more than one count but fewer than ten. The chain links TRBV19 to TRBJ1-5; 8 bases fit TRBD1. CDR3 length: 17 residues. J lost 3 bases, V lost 2 bases, and 9 bases had no gene match. In germline, CDR1 is LNHDA, CDR2 SQIVND (reference sequence). The CDR3 DNA sequence: TGTGCCAGTAGTATAATCAGGGCAGGGGGCTCCAATCAGCCCCAGCATTTT. This encodes CASSIIRAGGSNQPQHF.

The chain joins TRBV12-3 or TRBV12-4 to TRBJ1-2, with unresolved D. This CDR3 spans 13 amino acids. Deletions cut 5 bases from V and 2 bases from J, with 9 bases between. CDR3 DNA sequence: TGTGCCAGCAGTGAGAGGTCGAACTATGGCTACACCTTC. Translated: CASSERSNYGYTF.

V usage is TRBV12-3 or TRBV12-4 and J usage is TRBJ1-1; D not certain. The ends were cut back, 5 bases at V and 4 bases at J, with 11 bases in the middle. CDR3 length equals 13 residues. CDR3 sequence: CASSLGGVTEAFF. CDR3 DNA sequence: TGTGCCAGCAGTCTCGGTGGAGTCACTGAAGCTTTCTTT.

Only a few counts were recorded for this clone. The V gene is TRBV11-3, the J gene TRBJ2-1; possible D gene TRBD1, 5 bases. The V and J ends lost 1 base and 5 bases respectively, with 15 bases between them. From germline, CDR1 is SGHNT and CDR2 YENEEA. This CDR3 contains 16 residues. This chain's CDR3 is CASSLGVGASDNEQFF. The DNA of the CDR3 is TGTGCCAGCAGCTTAGGGGTTGGGGCGTCGGACAATGAGCAGTTCTTC.

The chain couples TRBV7-2 to TRBJ2-2, with 9 bases lining up with TRBD2. Unmatched junction bases numbered 2, after V lost 2 bases and J lost 7 bases. This CDR3 region has 14 residues. Germline values: CDR1 SGHTA, CDR2 FQGNSA. CDR3 sequence reads: CASSLNSGGGELFF. In DNA, the CDR3 is TGTGCCAGCAGCTTAAATAGCGGGGGCGGGGAGCTGTTTTTT.

V gene TRBV2 combines with J gene TRBJ1-1; 10 bases match TRBD1. This CDR3 is 15 amino acids long. Germline CDR1 and CDR2: SNHLY and FYNNEI. Trimming cost V 4 bases and J 1 base; bases outside gene matches: 3. The CDR3 sequence is CASSVRQGANTEAFF. The CDR3 DNA sequence: TGTGCCAGCAGTGTTCGACAGGGGGCGAACACTGAAGCTTTCTTT.

The V call is TRBV6-5, the J call TRBJ1-5; the D is unclear. CDR3 size: 12 residues. Germline V lookup: CDR1 MNHEY, CDR2 SVGAGI. Trimming shortened V by 5 bases and J by 7 bases, and 9 bases separated the two germline ends. CDR3 amino acids: CASSKGGQPQHF. The CDR3 bases are TGTGCCAGCAGTAAGGGAGGCCAGCCCCAGCATTTT.

The CDR3 nucleotides read TGTGCCAGCAGCTTGGGGATAACCAGGGATACCTACGAGCAGTACTTC. Protein product: CASSLGITRDTYEQYF. V is TRBV28 and J is TRBJ2-7; possible D gene TRBD1, 5 bases. V lost 6 bases and J lost 2, with 20 bases in between. This CDR3 is built from 16 residues. CDR1 is MDHEN, CDR2 SYDVKM, per germline.

This chain joins TRBV5-4 and TRBJ1-1; 7 bases line up with TRBD1. The CDR3 totals 17 residues. Germline V CDR1 and CDR2: SGHNT, YYREEE (reference sequence). The J segment lost 0 bases and the V segment lost 2 bases, leaving 10 bases of the junction unmatched. CDR3 in amino acids: CASSLSDRVSVNTEAFF. DNA of the CDR3: TGTGCCAGCAGCTTATCTGACAGGGTATCGGTGAACACTGAAGCTTTCTTT.

Concerning this clone itself: Additional DNA sequences in this sample encode the identical CDR3. The V gene is TRBV7-9, the J gene TRBJ1-4, with 10 bases fitting TRBD1. The trim removed 5 bases at V and 5 bases at J, leaving 2 bases unmatched. This CDR3 has 14 residues. CDR1 and CDR2 from the germline V gene are SEHNR and FQNEAQ (reference sequence). The CDR3 DNA reads as TGTGCCAGCAGCAGGACAGGGGGGAATGAAAAACTGTTTTTT. It is translated as CASSRTGGNEKLFF.

J is TRBJ1-5 and V is TRBV27; weak D call: TRBD1 (6 bases). CDR1 MNHEY and CDR2 SMNVEV come from the germline V gene (reference sequence). Trimming stripped 6 bases from V and 0 bases from J, with 12 bases between. This CDR3 has 15 residues. The CDR3 sequence: CASREGVVSNQPQHF. Here the CDR3 DNA reads TGTGCCAGCAGAGAGGGGGTGGTTAGCAATCAGCCCCAGCATTTT.

This chain uses TRBV7-2 with TRBJ1-2; D not certain. CDR3 length: 14 amino acids. Germline assignment: CDR1 SGHTA and CDR2 FQGNSA. V was cut by 3 bases and J by 2 bases, with 10 bases left in between. The CDR3 bases are TGTGCCAGCAGCTTCAACCCGGGGAACTATGGCTACACCTTC. Its translation is CASSFNPGNYGYTF.

V usage is TRBV11-3 and J usage is TRBJ1-5; possibly TRBD1 for D (6 bases). This CDR3 has 13 amino acids. Germline lookup yields CDR1 SGHNT and CDR2 YENEEA. V lost 5 bases to trimming and J lost 7 bases, with 12 bases between them. CDR3 nucleotide sequence: TGTGCCAGCAGCGCCAACAGGGTACAGCCCCAGCATTTT. Translating gives CASSANRVQPQHF.

The chain joins TRBV7-2 to TRBJ2-3; tentatively, D is TRBD1 (6 bases). The CDR3 runs to 18 residues. Germline-derived CDR1 and CDR2 are SGHTA and FQGNSA. Trimming stripped 2 bases from V and 0 bases from J, with 18 bases between. The CDR3 DNA is TGTGCCAGCAGCTTAAGGGAAGCCGGGACAACAAGCACAGATACGCAGTATTTT. Translated: CASSLREAGTTSTDTQYF.

The V and J genes are TRBV5-1 and TRBJ2-1; 10 nucleotides line up with TRBD2. Germline CDR1 SGHRS, CDR2 YFSETQ. J lost 8 bases, V lost 5 bases, and 4 bases had no gene match. The CDR3 extends over 13 amino acids. The CDR3 is CASRGLAGDEQFF. As DNA, the CDR3 is TGCGCCAGCAGAGGTCTAGCGGGGGATGAGCAGTTCTTC.

The V call is TRBV5-1, the J call TRBJ1-5, with D perhaps matching TRBD1 (5 bases). This CDR3 is 15 amino acids long. Germline V CDR1 and CDR2: SGHRS, YFSETQ. Between the trimmed V and J ends, which lost 4 bases and 3 bases, there was a span of 14 bases. CDR3 region: CASSALGGDNQPQHF. The CDR3 nucleotides read TGCGCCAGCAGCGCCTTGGGGGGAGACAATCAGCCCCAGCATTTT.

The gene calls are TRBV13 and TRBJ2-3; possible D gene TRBD1, 6 bases. Between the trimmed V and J ends, which lost 3 bases and 5 bases, there was a span of 12 bases. Germline V lookup: CDR1 PRHDT, CDR2 FYEKMQ (reference sequence). This CDR3 contains 14 residues. In DNA, the CDR3 is TGTGCCAGCAGCTTGGGGACAAGAGGAGATACGCAGTATTTT. This gives the protein CASSLGTRGDTQYF. The full variable domain, with the rest looked up from reference TRBV13 and TRBJ2-3, is AAGVIQSPRHLIKEKRETATLKCYPIPRHDTVYWYQQGPGQDPQFLISFYEKMQSDKGSIPDRFSAQQFSDYHSELNMSSLELGDSALYFCASSLGTRGDTQYFGPGTRLTVL.

This rearrangement joins TRBV6-4 to TRBJ2-1, with a possible D match to TRBD1 (5 bases). The ends were cut back, 0 bases at V and 8 bases at J, with 8 bases in the middle. CDR1 MRHNA and CDR2 SNTAGT come from the germline V gene. The CDR3 length is 13 residues. CDR3 protein: CASSDSKGDEQFF. CDR3 nucleotides: TGTGCCAGCAGTGACTCGAAAGGGGATGAGCAGTTCTTC.

The chain carries TRBV4-3 and TRBJ1-2; perhaps TRBD1 as D (5 bases). Germline values: CDR1 LGHNA, CDR2 YSLEER. Trimming removed 0 bases at V and 6 bases at J, with 11 bases between. The CDR3 is 14 amino acids. The CDR3 spells CASSQEKGPNGYTF. The CDR3 nucleotides read TGCGCCAGCAGCCAAGAGAAGGGGCCCAATGGCTACACCTTC.

The gene calls are TRBV7-8 and TRBJ2-1; tentatively, D is TRBD1 (6 bases). Germline CDR1 and CDR2: SGHVS and FQNEAQ. The germline V and J ends were trimmed by 3 bases and 6 bases, with 12 bases remaining between them. The CDR3 is 14 residues long. The CDR3 protein is CASSFEWGPNEQFF. The CDR3 DNA is TGTGCCAGCAGCTTCGAGTGGGGGCCCAATGAGCAGTTCTTC.

In nucleotides, the CDR3 is TGTGCCAGCAGCTTGGCCGACTATGCGAGGCACACAGATACGCAGTATTTT. It translates to CASSLADYARHTDTQYF. This chain links TRBV7-2 with TRBJ2-3; possibly TRBD2 for D (5 bases). V lost 3 bases and J lost 2, with 18 bases in between. CDR1 and CDR2 from the germline V gene are SGHTA and FQGNSA. This CDR3 is 17 amino acids long.

This sequence joins TRBV3-1 (or the pseudogene TRBV3-2) and TRBJ1-1, with 10 positions matching TRBD1. Germline V gene sequence: CDR1 LGHDT, CDR2 YNNKEL (reference sequence). Trimming removed 4 bases from V and 3 bases from J; junction bases left unmatched: 8. CDR3 length: 16 amino acids. In nucleotides, the CDR3 is TGTGCCAGCAGCCTTCACGGGACAGGGGATCACACTGAAGCTTTCTTT. Translated, it gives CASSLHGTGDHTEAFF.

This clone has only a few counts. The chain recombines TRBV27 with TRBJ1-6; possibly TRBD1 for D (5 bases). This CDR3 is built from 13 residues. Germline V gives CDR1 MNHEY, CDR2 SMNVEV (reference sequence). V was cut by 0 bases and J by 8 bases, with 5 bases left in between. This CDR3 reads CASSLSGDSPLHF. In DNA, the CDR3 is TGTGCCAGCAGTTTATCAGGGGATTCACCCCTCCACTTT.

The chain combines TRBV19 with TRBJ2-7, with TRBD2 matching 11 bases. The germline V gene has CDR1 LNHDA and CDR2 SQIVND (reference sequence). Trimming at V came to 6 bases and at J to 2 bases, leaving 6 bases not matched to a gene. The CDR3 has 15 residues. In DNA, the CDR3 is TGTGCCAGTAGCGACCTAGCGGGGGGCCCCTACGAGCAGTACTTC. It encodes CASSDLAGGPYEQYF.

This clone was seen only once. The same CDR3 also results from other DNA sequences found in this sample. The V call is TRBV5-1, the J call TRBJ2-2; D perhaps matches TRBD1 (6 bases). Per germline, CDR1 SGHRS and CDR2 YFSETQ. The CDR3 is made up of 15 amino acids. V was cut by 0 bases and J by 0 bases, with 6 bases left in between. In nucleotides, the CDR3 is TGCGCCAGCAGCTTGGGGACAGCGAACACCGGGGAGCTGTTTTTT. This codes for CASSLGTANTGELFF.

The rearrangement joins TRBV5-4 to TRBJ2-3; 7 nucleotides agree with TRBD2. J was trimmed by 3 bases and V by 5 bases; bases with no gene match: 9. Germline V gene lookup returns CDR1 SGHNT and CDR2 YYREEE (reference sequence). The CDR3 consists of 15 residues. CDR3: CASRTQLAGTDTQYF. The CDR3, as DNA: TGTGCCAGCAGGACTCAGTTAGCGGGTACAGATACGCAGTATTTT.

The chain couples TRBV2 to TRBJ2-3, with D unresolved. Per the germline V gene, CDR1 is SNHLY and CDR2 is FYNNEI. V lost 9 bases, J lost 8 bases, and 15 bases lay in between. This CDR3 is 12 amino acids long. Here the CDR3 reads CASDLGARTQYF. CDR3 sequence (DNA): TGTGCCAGTGACCTAGGCGCCCGTACGCAGTATTTT.

This chain links TRBV5-1 with TRBJ2-2; TRBD1 matches at 8 bases. Per germline, CDR1 SGHRS and CDR2 YFSETQ. The CDR3 contains 14 residues. After removal of 4 bases from V and 5 bases from J, the junction contained 4 bases not matched to a gene. CDR3: CASSHGQGTGELFF. The CDR3, as DNA: TGCGCCAGCAGCCACGGACAGGGAACCGGGGAGCTGTTTTTT. Full variable domain (outside the CDR3, taken from reference TRBV5-1 and TRBJ2-2): KAGVTQTPRYLIKTRGQQVTLSCSPISGHRSVSWYQQTPGQGLQFLFEYFSETQRNKGNFPGRFSGRQFSNSRSEMNVSTLELGDSALYLCASSHGQGTGELFFGEGSRLTVL.